The rows below give T cell receptor beta chains drawn from one sample of a study of blood T cell repertoires in COVID-19. Assay: immunoSEQ multiplex PCR; the TCRdb copy retains only in-frame clones and omits some. The table includes about 190,000 clones, roughly 80% detected once. Sequenced sample: peripheral blood. Source of these receptors: a woman aged 45-65 years with acute or convalescent COVID-19. Each CDR3 is given with its conserved first and last residue. A D gene is named only where the DNA matches it firmly. Size values are once, few and many counts, or a class for expanded clones, and some rows have none.

j_gene	v_gene	abundance	d_gene	CDR3nt	CDR3aa
TRBJ2-3	TRBV4-2	.	.	TGTGCCAGCAGCCAAGGGCTGGGCCTATATACGCAGTATTTT	CASSQGLGLYTQYF
TRBJ2-2	TRBV4-1	.	.	TGCGCCAGCAGCCAAGATCGGGTACCGAGGGACACCGGGGAGCTGTTTTTT	CASSQDRVPRDTGELFF
TRBJ2-7	TRBV7-9	few	TRBD1	TGTGCCAGCAGCTCCCGGGGGACAGGGCGTGTCGAGCAGTACTTC	CASSSRGTGRVEQYF
TRBJ2-3	TRBV6-4	.	TRBD2	TGTGCCAGCAGTGCCGTTAGCGGGAGGGCAACAGATACGCAGTATTTT	CASSAVSGRATDTQYF
TRBJ2-3	TRBV19	.	.	TGTGCCAGTAGACTCTCCGGGAGAGGAGATACGCAGTATTTT	CASRLSGRGDTQYF
TRBJ2-3	TRBV9	once	TRBD1	TGTGCCAGCAGCCCAGGACAGGGTGGTGGAGATACGCAGTATTTT	CASSPGQGGGDTQYF
TRBJ2-7	TRBV30	.	.	TGTGCCTGGAGATCTACGACAGGCCAGAGGTACGAGCAGTACTTC	CAWRSTTGQRYEQYF
TRBJ1-2	TRBV6-6	few	.	TGTGCCAGCACGAACAGCTACCGTGGGCCGCGGGGTCACACCTTC	CASTNSYRGPRGHTF
TRBJ1-1	TRBV10-3	.	.	TGTGCCATCAGTGAGGAGCTGCCGAACACTGAAGCTTTCTTT	CAISEELPNTEAFF
TRBJ2-1	TRBV19	.	TRBD2	TGTGCCAGTACCCCGATGAGCGGGGGACCCAATGAGCAGTTCTTC	CASTPMSGGPNEQFF
TRBJ2-1	TRBV28	.	TRBD2	TGTGCCAGCAGCCCCCGGACTAGCGGGAGTCCCTCCTACAATGAGCAGTTCTTC	CASSPRTSGSPSYNEQFF
TRBJ1-3	TRBV29-1	.	TRBD1	TGCAGCGTTGAACCGGACAGGGGGAACACCATATATTTT	CSVEPDRGNTIYF
TRBJ2-7	TRBV27	.	.	TGTGCCAGCAGTTTATCCCAGGGCTACGAGCAGTACTTC	CASSLSQGYEQYF
TRBJ2-1	TRBV16	.	.	TGTGCCAGCAGCCAATGGGTAGCCGGGACTGTTCAGCCGTTCTTC	CASSQWVAGTVQPFF
TRBJ1-2	TRBV5-4	.	TRBD1	TGTGCCAGCAGCTTCAAAGGTGGGACAGGGAGGGGCTATGGCTACACCTTC	CASSFKGGTGRGYGYTF
TRBJ2-7	TRBV3-1/TRBV3-2	.	.	TGTGCCAGCACTACAGAGGGCTGCGAGCAGTACTTC	CASTTEGCEQYF
TRBJ2-7	TRBV28	.	TRBD2	TGTGCCAGCAGAACGAAACTAGCGGGACTCCGCTACGAGCAGTACTTC	CASRTKLAGLRYEQYF
TRBJ2-7	TRBV6-5	.	.	TGTGCCAGCAGTTACTCGAAAGGGGGGGACCTGCGGGAGCAGTACTTC	CASSYSKGGDLREQYF
TRBJ2-5	TRBV6-2/TRBV6-3	.	.	TGTGCCAGCAGTTGGCTCGAGACCCAGTACTTC	CASSWLETQYF
TRBJ2-1	TRBV6-6	few	TRBD1	TGTGCCAGCAGTTACGCGGGACAGGGATTAAATGAGCAGTTCTTC	CASSYAGQGLNEQFF
TRBJ2-5	TRBV9	once	TRBD1	TGTGCCAGCAGCATAGGGACAGGGGGCGGACAAGAGACCCAGTACTTC	CASSIGTGGGQETQYF
TRBJ2-7	TRBV10-3	.	TRBD2	TGTGCCATCAGTGATACGTGGGAGGGCCGCGAGCAGTACTTC	CAISDTWEGREQYF
TRBJ1-4	TRBV5-6	.	.	TGTGCCAGCAGCCTGCTGGGGACTGCAACTAATGAAAAACTGTTTTTT	CASSLLGTATNEKLFF
TRBJ1-5	TRBV18	few	TRBD1	TGTGCCAGCTCACCGCCAGGGACAGGCGCCAATCAGCCCCAGCATTTT	CASSPPGTGANQPQHF
TRBJ2-2	TRBV5-5	.	.	TGTGCCAGCAGCTTGGGACAGGGAGGCCGCACCGGGGAGCTGTTTTTT	CASSLGQGGRTGELFF
TRBJ2-5	TRBV12-5	.	TRBD2	TGTGCTAGTGGCCCGGGGGGGCCCCAAGAGACCCAGTACTTC	CASGPGGPQETQYF
TRBJ2-7	TRBV2	.	.	TGTGCCAGCAGGGTTGGGGGAGGCTACGAGCAGTACTTC	CASRVGGGYEQYF
TRBJ2-1	TRBV30	.	TRBD1	TGTGCCTGGAGTGTAGAGGGGGCGTTGCCCTACAATGAGCAGTTCTTC	CAWSVEGALPYNEQFF
TRBJ2-1	TRBV7-2	.	TRBD2	TGTGCCAGCAGCGGGAGACTAGCGGGAGGGAATGAGCAGTTCTTC	CASSGRLAGGNEQFF
TRBJ2-7	TRBV6-2/TRBV6-3	few	.	TGTGCCAGCAGTTACTTCTTGGGGGGGCCAGACGAGCAGTACTTC	CASSYFLGGPDEQYF
TRBJ2-2	TRBV20-1	.	TRBD2	TGCAGCGTCGGGAGGGCCGGGGAGCTGTTTTTT	CSVGRAGELFF
TRBJ2-1	TRBV5-6	.	.	TGTGCCACCCACAGGATAGATAGCTCCTACAATGAGCAGTTCTTC	CATHRIDSSYNEQFF
TRBJ2-4	TRBV19	.	TRBD1	TGTGCCAGTAGTATAGGAGGGGGCATGTTGTACCAAAACATTCAGTACTTC	CASSIGGGMLYQNIQYF
TRBJ2-1	TRBV7-8	many	TRBD1	TGTGCCAGCAGACCCCGCTCAGGGGGCGATGGCAATGAGCAGTTCTTC	CASRPRSGGDGNEQFF
TRBJ1-1	TRBV6-5	.	TRBD1	TGTGCCAGCAGTCCCGGCGACAGGGGAACTGAAGCTTTCTTT	CASSPGDRGTEAFF
TRBJ2-7	TRBV5-6	.	.	TGTGCCAGCAGCTTAGCGGACTACGAGCAGTACTTC	CASSLADYEQYF
TRBJ2-2	TRBV6-5	few	.	TGTGCCAGCAGTCCCGAGGGGGTCAGCACCGGGGAGCTGTTTTTT	CASSPEGVSTGELFF
TRBJ2-3	TRBV24-1	few	.	TGTGCCACCAGTCGAGGGAGCACAGATACGCAGTATTTT	CATSRGSTDTQYF
TRBJ2-1	TRBV6-2/TRBV6-3	.	TRBD2	TGTGCCAGCAGCCACCCCCTAGCGGGAGGGGCCTACGAGCAGTTCTTC	CASSHPLAGGAYEQFF
TRBJ2-5	TRBV7-2	.	TRBD1	TGTGCCAGCAGCTTAATGTTGGGGACAGGGGGCCGAAAGACCCAGTACTTC	CASSLMLGTGGRKTQYF
TRBJ2-1	TRBV6-4	.	TRBD1	TGTGCCAGCAGTGTACAGGGGTTAAGCTCCTACAATGAGCAGTTCTTC	CASSVQGLSSYNEQFF
TRBJ2-7	TRBV11-3	.	.	TGTGCCAGCTCCTCCCCCTCTAGCGACCTTACCTACGAGCAGTACTTC	CASSSPSSDLTYEQYF
TRBJ2-7	TRBV19	.	TRBD1	TGTGCCAGTAGTACTGGGACAGGTGCCTACGAGCAGTACTTC	CASSTGTGAYEQYF
TRBJ2-1	TRBV5-4	.	.	TGTGCCAGCAGCGGGCGGGGCAGCTTCTCCAATGAGCAGTTCTTC	CASSGRGSFSNEQFF
TRBJ2-1	TRBV7-2	.	TRBD2	TGTGCCAGCAGCCCCGAGGGGCGGGGGGGTTTAGATGAGCAGTTCTTC	CASSPEGRGGLDEQFF
TRBJ2-3	TRBV19	.	.	TGTGCCAGTAGTCTTGGGACTGCCACAGATACGCAGTATTTT	CASSLGTATDTQYF
TRBJ1-6	TRBV5-8	.	.	TGTGCCAGCAGCTTGGGACCGGGTAATAATTCACCCCTCCACTTT	CASSLGPGNNSPLHF
TRBJ2-3	TRBV5-6	.	.	TGTGCCAGCACCATGGGGACCGGAGGGGCTACGCAGTATTTT	CASTMGTGGATQYF
TRBJ1-1	TRBV5-6	.	.	TGTGCCAGCAGCTTGGAAGGATTGGGGAGAGGGACTGAAGCTTTCTTT	CASSLEGLGRGTEAFF
TRBJ2-6	TRBV13	.	TRBD1	TGTGCCAGCAGCTTAACAGGACAGGGAGCTGGGGCCAACGTCCTGACTTTC	CASSLTGQGAGANVLTF
TRBJ2-1	TRBV5-1	.	TRBD2	TGCGCCAGCAGCTCTATCTCCAGCGGGACTTCGGAGCAGTTCTTC	CASSSISSGTSEQFF
TRBJ1-5	TRBV4-3	.	TRBD1	TGCGCCAGCAGCCAAGTTCTCAGGGGGCCTAACCAGCCCCAGCATTTT	CASSQVLRGPNQPQHF
TRBJ1-2	TRBV3-1/TRBV3-2	.	.	TGTGCCAGCAGCTTCCATTATGGCTACACCTTC	CASSFHYGYTF
TRBJ2-5	TRBV30	once	TRBD2	TGTGCCGGACGGGGGGAAGAGACCCAGTACTTC	CAGRGEETQYF
TRBJ1-5	TRBV15	.	.	TGTGCCACCAGCATCTGGAGGAATCAGCCCCAGCATTTT	CATSIWRNQPQHF
TRBJ2-7	TRBV11-2	.	TRBD1	TGTGCCAGCAGCTTGGACAGGGGGGGACCTATTCAGTACTTC	CASSLDRGGPIQYF
TRBJ2-1	TRBV10-2	.	.	TGCGCCAGCAGTGGGGGACTCGAGCAGTTCTTC	CASSGGLEQFF
TRBJ1-6	TRBV6-2/TRBV6-3	.	TRBD1	TGTGCCAGCAGTTTAACTACAGGGGCCGGTTATTCACCCCTCCACTTT	CASSLTTGAGYSPLHF
TRBJ2-1	TRBV5-1	.	TRBD2	TGCGCCAGCAGCCCTGAGGCGGGGGGCTACAATGAGCAGTTCTTC	CASSPEAGGYNEQFF